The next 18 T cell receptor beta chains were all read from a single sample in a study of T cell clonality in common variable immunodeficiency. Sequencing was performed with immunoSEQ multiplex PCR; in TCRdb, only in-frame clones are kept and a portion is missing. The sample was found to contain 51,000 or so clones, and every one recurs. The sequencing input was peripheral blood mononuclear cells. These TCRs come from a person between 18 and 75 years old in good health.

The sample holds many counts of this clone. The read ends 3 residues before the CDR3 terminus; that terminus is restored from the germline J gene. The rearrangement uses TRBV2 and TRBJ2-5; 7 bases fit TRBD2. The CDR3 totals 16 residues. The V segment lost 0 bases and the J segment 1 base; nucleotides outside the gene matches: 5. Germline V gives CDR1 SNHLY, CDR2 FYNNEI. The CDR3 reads CASSEASGASQETQYF. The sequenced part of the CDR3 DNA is TGTGCCAGCAGTGAAGCAAGCGGGGCCTCCCAAGAGACC. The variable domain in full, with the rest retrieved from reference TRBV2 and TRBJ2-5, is EPEVTQTPSHQVTQMGQEVILRCVPISNHLYFYWYRQILGQKVEFLVSFYNNEISEKSEIFDDQFSVERPDGSNFTLKIRSTKLEDSAMYFCASSEASGASQETQYFGPGTRLLVL.

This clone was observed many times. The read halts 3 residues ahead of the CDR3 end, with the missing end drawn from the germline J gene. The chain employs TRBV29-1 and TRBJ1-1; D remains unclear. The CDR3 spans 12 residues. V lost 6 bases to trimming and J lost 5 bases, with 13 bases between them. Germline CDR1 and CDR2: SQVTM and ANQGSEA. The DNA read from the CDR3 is TGCAGCGTCAGTAATCGGGGAACTGAA. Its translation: CSVSNRGTE. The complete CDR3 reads CSVSNRGTEAFF.

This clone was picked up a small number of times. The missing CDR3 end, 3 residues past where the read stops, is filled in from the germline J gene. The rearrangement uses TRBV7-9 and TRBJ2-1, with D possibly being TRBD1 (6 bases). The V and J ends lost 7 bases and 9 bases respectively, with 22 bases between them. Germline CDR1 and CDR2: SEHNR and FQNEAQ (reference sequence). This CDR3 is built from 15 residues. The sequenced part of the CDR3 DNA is TGTGCCAGCACACAACGGCAGGGGTATAGGACTGAG. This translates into CASTQRQGYRTE. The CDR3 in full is CASTQRQGYRTEQFF. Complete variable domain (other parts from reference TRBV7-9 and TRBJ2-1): DTGVSQNPRHKITKRGQNVTFRCDPISEHNRLYWYRQTLGQGPEFLTYFQNEAQLEKSRLLSDRFSAERPKGSFSTLEIQRTEQGDSAMYLCASTQRQGYRTEQFFGPGTRLTVL.

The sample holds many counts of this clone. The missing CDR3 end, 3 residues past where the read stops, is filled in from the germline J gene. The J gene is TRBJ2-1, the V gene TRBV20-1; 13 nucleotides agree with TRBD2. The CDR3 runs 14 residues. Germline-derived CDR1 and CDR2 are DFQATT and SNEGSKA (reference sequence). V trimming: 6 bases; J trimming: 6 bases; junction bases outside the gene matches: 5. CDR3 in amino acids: CSAHRTSGSNEQFF. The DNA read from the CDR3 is TGCAGTGCCCACAGGACTAGCGGGAGCAATGAG.

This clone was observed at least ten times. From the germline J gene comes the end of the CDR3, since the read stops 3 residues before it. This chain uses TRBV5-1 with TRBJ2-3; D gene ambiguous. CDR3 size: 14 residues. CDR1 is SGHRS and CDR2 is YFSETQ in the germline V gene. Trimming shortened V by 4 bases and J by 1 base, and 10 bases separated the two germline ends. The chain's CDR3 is CASSPFSGTDTQYF. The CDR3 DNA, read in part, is TGCGCCAGCAGCCCCTTCTCGGGCACAGATACG.

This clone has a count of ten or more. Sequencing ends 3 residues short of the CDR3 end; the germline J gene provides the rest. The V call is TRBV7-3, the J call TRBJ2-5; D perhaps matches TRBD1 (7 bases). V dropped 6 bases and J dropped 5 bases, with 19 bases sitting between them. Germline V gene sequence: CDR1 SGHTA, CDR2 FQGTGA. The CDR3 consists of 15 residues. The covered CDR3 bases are TGTGCCAGCAGTCCCCAGCAGGGGGGCGAGGAGACC. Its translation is CASSPQQGGEET. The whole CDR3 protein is CASSPQQGGEETQYF.

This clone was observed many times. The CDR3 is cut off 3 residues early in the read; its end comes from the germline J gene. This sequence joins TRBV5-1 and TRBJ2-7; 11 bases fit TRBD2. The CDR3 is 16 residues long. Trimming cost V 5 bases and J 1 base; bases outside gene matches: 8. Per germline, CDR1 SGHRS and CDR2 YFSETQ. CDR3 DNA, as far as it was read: TGCGCCAGCAGTCTGACGCTAGCGGGAGGTTCCTACGAG. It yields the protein CASSLTLAGGSYE. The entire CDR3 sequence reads CASSLTLAGGSYEQYF.

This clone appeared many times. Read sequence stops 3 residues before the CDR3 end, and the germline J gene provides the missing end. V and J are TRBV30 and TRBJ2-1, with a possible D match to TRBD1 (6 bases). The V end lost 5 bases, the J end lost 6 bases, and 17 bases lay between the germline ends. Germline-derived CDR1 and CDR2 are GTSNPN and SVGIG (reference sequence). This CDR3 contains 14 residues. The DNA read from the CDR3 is TGTGCCTGGGGGGCAGGGGCCACGGGCAATGAG. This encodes CAWGAGATGNE. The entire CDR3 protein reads CAWGAGATGNEQFF. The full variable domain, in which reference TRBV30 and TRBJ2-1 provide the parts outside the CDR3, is SQTIHQWPATLVQPVGSPLSLECTVEGTSNPNLYWYRQAAGRGLQLLFYSVGIGQISSEVPQNLSASRPQDRQFILSSKKLLLSDSGFYLCAWGAGATGNEQFFGPGTRLTVL.

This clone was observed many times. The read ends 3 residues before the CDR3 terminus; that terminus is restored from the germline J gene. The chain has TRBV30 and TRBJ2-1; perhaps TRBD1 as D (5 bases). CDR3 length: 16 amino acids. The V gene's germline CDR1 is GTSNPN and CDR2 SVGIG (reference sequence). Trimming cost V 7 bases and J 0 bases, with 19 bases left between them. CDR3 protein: CALYDPAGPSYNEQFF. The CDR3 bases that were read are TGTGCCTTGTACGACCCGGCAGGGCCCTCCTACAATGAG. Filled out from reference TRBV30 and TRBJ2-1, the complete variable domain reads SQTIHQWPATLVQPVGSPLSLECTVEGTSNPNLYWYRQAAGRGLQLLFYSVGIGQISSEVPQNLSASRPQDRQFILSSKKLLLSDSGFYLCALYDPAGPSYNEQFFGPGTRLTVL.

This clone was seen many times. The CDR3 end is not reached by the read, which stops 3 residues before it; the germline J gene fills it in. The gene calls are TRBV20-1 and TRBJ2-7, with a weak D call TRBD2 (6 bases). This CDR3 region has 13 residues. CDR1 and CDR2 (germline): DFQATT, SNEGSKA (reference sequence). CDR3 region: CNGEEWYSYEQYF. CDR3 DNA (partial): TGCAACGGGGAGGAGTGGTACTCCTACGAG.

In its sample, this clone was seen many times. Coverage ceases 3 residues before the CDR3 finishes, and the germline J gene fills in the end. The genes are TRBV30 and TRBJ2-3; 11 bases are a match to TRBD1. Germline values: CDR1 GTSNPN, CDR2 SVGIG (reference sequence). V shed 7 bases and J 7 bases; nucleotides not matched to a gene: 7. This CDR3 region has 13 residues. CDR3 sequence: CASRGTGGYTQYF. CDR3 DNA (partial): TGTGCCTCTAGGGGGACAGGGGGATATACG.

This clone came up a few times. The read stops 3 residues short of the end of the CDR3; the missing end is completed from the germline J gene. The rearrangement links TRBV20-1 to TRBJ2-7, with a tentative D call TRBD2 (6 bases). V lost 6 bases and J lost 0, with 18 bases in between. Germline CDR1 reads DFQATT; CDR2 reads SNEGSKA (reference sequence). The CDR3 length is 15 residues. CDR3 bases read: TGCAGTGCCCGCCGGGGTAGCGGAAGCTCCTACGAG. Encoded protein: CSARRGSGSSYE. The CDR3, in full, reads CSARRGSGSSYEQYF.

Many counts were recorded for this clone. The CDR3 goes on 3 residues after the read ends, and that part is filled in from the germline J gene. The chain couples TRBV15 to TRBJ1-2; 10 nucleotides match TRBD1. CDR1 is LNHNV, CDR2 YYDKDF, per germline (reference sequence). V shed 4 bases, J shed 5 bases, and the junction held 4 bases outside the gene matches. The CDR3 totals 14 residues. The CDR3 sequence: CATSKAGQGYGYTF. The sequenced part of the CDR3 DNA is TGTGCCACCAGCAAAGCGGGACAGGGGTATGGC. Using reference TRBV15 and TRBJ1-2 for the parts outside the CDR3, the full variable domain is DAMVIQNPRYQVTQFGKPVTLSCSQTLNHNVMYWYQQKSSQAPKLLFHYYDKDFNNEADTPDNFQSRRPNTSFCFLDIRSPGLGDTAMYLCATSKAGQGYGYTFGSGTRLTVV.

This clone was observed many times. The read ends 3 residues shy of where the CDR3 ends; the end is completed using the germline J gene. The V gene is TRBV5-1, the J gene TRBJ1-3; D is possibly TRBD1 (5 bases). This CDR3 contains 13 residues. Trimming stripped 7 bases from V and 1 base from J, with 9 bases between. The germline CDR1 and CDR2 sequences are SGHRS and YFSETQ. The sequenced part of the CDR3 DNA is TGCGCCAGCGGTAAGGGGTCTGGAAACACC. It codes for CASGKGSGNT. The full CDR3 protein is CASGKGSGNTIYF.

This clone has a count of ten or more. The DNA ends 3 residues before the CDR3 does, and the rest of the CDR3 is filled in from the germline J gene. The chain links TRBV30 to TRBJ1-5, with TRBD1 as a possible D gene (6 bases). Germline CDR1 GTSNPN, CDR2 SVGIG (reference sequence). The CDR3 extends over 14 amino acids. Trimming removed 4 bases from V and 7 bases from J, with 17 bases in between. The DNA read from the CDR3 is TGTGCCTGGACCCCCGGGGGGGCATCCCAGCCC. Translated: CAWTPGGASQP. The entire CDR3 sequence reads CAWTPGGASQPQHF.

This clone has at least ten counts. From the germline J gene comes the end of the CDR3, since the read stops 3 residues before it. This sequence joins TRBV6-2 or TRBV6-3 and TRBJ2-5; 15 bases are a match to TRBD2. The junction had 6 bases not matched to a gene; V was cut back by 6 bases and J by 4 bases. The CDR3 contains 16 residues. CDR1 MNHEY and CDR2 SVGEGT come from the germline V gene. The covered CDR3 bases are TGTGCCAGCAGCCATGGACTAGCGGGGGGGCTAGAGACC. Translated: CASSHGLAGGLET. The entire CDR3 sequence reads CASSHGLAGGLETQYF.

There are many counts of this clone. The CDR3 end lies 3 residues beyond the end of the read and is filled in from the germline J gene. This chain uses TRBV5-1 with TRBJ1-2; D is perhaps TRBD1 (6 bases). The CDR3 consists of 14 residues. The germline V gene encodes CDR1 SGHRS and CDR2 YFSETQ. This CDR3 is CASSSATGSLGYTF. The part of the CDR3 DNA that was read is TGCGCCAGCAGCTCCGCGACAGGATCGTTGGGC.

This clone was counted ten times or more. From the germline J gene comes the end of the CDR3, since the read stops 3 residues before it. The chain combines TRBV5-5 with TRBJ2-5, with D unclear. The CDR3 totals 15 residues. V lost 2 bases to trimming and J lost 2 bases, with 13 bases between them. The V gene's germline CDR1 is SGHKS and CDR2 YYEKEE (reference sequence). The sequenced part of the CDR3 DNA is TGTGCCAGCAGCTTTCGCCTCCACAAACAAGAGACC. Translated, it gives CASSFRLHKQET. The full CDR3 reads CASSFRLHKQETQYF.